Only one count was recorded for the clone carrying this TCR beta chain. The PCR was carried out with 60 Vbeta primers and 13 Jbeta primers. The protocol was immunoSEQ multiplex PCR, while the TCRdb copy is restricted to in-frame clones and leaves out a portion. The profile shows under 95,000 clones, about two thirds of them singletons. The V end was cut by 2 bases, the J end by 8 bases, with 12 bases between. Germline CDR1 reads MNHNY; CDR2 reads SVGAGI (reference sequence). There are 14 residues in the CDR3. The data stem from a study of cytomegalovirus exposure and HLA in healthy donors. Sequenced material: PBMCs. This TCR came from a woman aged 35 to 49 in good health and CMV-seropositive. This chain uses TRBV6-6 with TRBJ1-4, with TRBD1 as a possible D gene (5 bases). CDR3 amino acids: CASSYPQGGEKLFF. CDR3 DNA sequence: TGTGCCAGCAGTTACCCCCAGGGCGGCGAAAAACTGTTTTTT.